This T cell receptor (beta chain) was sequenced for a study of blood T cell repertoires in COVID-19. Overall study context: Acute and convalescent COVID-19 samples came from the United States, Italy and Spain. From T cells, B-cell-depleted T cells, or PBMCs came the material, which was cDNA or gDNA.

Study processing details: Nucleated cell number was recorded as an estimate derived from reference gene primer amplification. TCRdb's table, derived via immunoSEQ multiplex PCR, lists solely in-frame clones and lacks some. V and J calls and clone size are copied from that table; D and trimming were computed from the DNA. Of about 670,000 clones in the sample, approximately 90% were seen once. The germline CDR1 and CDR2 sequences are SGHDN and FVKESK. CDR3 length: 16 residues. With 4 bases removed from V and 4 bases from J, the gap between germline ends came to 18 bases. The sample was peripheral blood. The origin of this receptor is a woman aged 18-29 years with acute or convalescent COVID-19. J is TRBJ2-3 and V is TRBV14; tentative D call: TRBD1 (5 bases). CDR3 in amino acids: CASSPGQGRSADTQYF. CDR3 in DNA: TGTGCCAGCAGCCCCGGGCAGGGAAGGTCGGCAGATACGCAGTATTTT.